This T cell receptor beta chain is from a study of CD8+ T cells in alopecia areata. Study-level results: Affected lesional scalp, above all in alopecia totalis/universalis, was more clonal than normal scalp. When scalp samples are sequenced, resident alphabeta T cells of normal skin are also captured.

It was cDNA, reverse transcribed from extracted RNA, that served as the sequencing template. Clones were read by immunoSEQ multiplex PCR, and TCRdb kept only the in-frame ones, dropping some. In the table there are under 150,000 clones, approximately 47% of which are singletons. Germline CDR1 reads MNHEY; CDR2 reads SMNVEV (reference sequence). Between the trimmed V and J ends, which lost 3 bases and 4 bases, there was a span of 16 bases. The CDR3 runs to 17 residues. Concerning this clone: No antigen is known for it.

PBMCs were stained for CD3, CD4 and CD8, and CD4+ and CD8+ T cells were sorted. Sequenced: NKG2D-low CD8+ T cells sorted from blood. The TCR sequence derives from a human donor with alopecia areata. The V and J genes are TRBV27 and TRBJ2-6; no clear D. The CDR3 DNA reads TGTGCCAGCAGTTTGTACGTCATCCATTCAGGGGCCAACGTCCTGACTTTC. Its translation is CASSLYVIHSGANVLTF.